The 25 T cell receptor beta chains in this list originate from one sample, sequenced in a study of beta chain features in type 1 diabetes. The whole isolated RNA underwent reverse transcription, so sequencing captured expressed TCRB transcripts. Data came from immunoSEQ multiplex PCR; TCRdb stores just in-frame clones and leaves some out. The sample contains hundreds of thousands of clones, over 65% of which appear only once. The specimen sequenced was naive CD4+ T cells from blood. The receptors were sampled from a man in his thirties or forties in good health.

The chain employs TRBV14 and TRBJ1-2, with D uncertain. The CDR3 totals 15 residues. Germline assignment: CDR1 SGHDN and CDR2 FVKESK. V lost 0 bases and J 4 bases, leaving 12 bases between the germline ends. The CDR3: CASSQDLRHPYGYTF. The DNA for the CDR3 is TGTGCCAGCAGCCAAGATTTGCGGCATCCCTATGGCTACACCTTC. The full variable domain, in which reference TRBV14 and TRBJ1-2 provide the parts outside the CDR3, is EAGVTQFPSHSVIEKGQTVTLRCDPISGHDNLYWYRRVMGKEIKFLLHFVKESKQDESGMPNNRFLAERTGGTYSTLKVQPAELEDSGVYFCASSQDLRHPYGYTFGSGTRLTVV.

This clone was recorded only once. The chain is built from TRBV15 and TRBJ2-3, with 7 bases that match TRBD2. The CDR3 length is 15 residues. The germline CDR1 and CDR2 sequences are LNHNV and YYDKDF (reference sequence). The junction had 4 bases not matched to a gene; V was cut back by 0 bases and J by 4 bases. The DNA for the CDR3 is TGTGCCACCAGCAGAGAGCGGGGGTTTCCAGATACGCAGTATTTT. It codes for CATSRERGFPDTQYF.

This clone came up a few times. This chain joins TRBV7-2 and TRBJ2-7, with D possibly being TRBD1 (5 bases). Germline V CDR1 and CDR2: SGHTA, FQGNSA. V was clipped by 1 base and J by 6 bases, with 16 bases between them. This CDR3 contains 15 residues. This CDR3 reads CASSLGQIGAGEQYF. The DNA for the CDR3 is TGTGCCAGCAGCTTAGGACAGATAGGCGCCGGCGAGCAGTACTTC.

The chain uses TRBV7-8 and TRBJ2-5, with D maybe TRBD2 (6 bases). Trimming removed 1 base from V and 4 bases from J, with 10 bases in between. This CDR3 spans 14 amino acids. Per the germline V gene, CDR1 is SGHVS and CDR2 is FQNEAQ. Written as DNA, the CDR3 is TGTGCCAGCAGCTTAGTACCTAGCGTAGAGACCCAGTACTTC. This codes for CASSLVPSVETQYF. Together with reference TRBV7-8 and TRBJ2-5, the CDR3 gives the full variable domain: GAGVSQSPRYKVAKRGQDVALRCDPISGHVSLFWYQQALGQGPEFLTYFQNEAQLDKSGLPSDRFFAERPEGSVSTLKIQRTQQEDSAVYLCASSLVPSVETQYFGPGTRLLVL.

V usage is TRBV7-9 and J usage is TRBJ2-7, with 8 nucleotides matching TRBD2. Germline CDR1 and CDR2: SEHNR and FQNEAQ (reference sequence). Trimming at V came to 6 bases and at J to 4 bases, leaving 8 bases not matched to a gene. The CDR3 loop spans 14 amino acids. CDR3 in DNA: TGTGCCAGCAGGCCTCCGGGACTAGATTACGAGCAGTACTTC. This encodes CASRPPGLDYEQYF.

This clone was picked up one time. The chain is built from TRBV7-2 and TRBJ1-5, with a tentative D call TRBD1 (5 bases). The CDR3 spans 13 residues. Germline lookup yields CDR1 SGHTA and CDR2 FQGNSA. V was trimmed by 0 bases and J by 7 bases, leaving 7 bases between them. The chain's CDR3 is CASSLAGTQPQHF. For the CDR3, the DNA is TGTGCCAGCAGCTTAGCAGGGACCCAGCCCCAGCATTTT.

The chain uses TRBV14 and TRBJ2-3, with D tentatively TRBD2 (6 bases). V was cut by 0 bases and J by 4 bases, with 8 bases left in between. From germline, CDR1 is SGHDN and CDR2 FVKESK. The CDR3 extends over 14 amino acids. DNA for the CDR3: TGTGCCAGCAGCCAAGAATGGGGGGCAGATACGCAGTATTTT. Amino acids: CASSQEWGADTQYF.

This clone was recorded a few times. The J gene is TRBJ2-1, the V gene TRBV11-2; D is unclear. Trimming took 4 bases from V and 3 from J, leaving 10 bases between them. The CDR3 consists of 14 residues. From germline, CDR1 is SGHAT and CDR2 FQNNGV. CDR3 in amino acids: CASSSVTHYNEQFF. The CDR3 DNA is TGTGCCAGCAGCTCGGTTACCCACTACAATGAGCAGTTCTTC.

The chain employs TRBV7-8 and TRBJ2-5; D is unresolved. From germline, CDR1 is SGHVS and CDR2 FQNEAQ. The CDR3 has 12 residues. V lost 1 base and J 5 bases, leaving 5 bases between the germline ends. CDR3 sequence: CASSLVKETQYF. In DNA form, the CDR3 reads TGTGCCAGCAGCTTAGTAAAGGAGACCCAGTACTTC.

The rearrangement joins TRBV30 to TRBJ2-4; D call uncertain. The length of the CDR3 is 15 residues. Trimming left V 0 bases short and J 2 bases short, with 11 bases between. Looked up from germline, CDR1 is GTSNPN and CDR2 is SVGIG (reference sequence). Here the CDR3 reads CAWSVGPRPKNIQYF. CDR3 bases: TGTGCCTGGAGTGTAGGGCCACGCCCCAAAAACATTCAGTACTTC.

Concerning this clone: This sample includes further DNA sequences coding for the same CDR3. CDR3 protein: CSVAGTVYGYTF. DNA of the CDR3: TGCAGCGTGGCCGGGACAGTCTATGGCTACACCTTC. V usage is TRBV29-1 and J usage is TRBJ1-2; TRBD1 matches 7 bases. Germline V lookup: CDR1 SQVTM, CDR2 ANQGSEA. The V segment lost 6 bases and the J segment 4 bases; nucleotides outside the gene matches: 5. The CDR3 length is 12 residues. The full variable domain, its missing parts supplied by reference TRBV29-1 and TRBJ1-2, is SAVISQKPSRDICQRGTSLTIQCQVDSQVTMMFWYRQQPGQSLTLIATANQGSEATYESGFVIDKFPISRPNLTFSTLTVSNMSPEDSSIYLCSVAGTVYGYTFGSGTRLTVV.

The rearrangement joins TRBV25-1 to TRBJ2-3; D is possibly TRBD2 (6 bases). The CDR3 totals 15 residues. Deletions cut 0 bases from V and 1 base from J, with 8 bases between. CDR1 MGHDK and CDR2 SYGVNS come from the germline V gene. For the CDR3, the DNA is TGTGCCAGCAGTGAATATGGGACTCGCACAGATACGCAGTATTTT. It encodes CASSEYGTRTDTQYF.

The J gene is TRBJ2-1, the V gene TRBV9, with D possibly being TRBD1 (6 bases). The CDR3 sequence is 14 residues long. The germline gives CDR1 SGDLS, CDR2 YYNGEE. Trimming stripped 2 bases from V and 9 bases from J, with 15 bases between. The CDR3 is CASSVQGSQVEQFF. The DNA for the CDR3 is TGTGCCAGCAGCGTTCAGGGGTCCCAGGTTGAGCAGTTCTTC.

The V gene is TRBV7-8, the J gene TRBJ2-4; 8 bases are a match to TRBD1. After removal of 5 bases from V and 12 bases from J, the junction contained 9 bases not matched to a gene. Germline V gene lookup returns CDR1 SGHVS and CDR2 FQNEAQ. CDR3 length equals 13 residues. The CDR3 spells CASSLPGQGHQYF. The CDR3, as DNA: TGTGCCAGCAGCCTCCCCGGACAGGGCCATCAGTACTTC.

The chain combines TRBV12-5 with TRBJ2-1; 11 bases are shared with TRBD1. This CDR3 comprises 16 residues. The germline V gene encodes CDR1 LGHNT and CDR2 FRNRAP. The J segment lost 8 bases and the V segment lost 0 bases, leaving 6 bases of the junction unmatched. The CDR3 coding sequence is TGTGCTAGTGGTTTGGTACTTAGGACAGGGGGCGATGAGCAGTTCTTC. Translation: CASGLVLRTGGDEQFF.

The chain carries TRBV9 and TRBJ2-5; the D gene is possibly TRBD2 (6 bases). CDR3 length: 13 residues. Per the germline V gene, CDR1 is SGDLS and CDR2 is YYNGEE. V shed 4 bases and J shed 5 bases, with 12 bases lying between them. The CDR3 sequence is CASSPTAGETQYF. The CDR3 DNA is TGTGCCAGCAGCCCAACCGCGGGGGAGACCCAGTACTTC.

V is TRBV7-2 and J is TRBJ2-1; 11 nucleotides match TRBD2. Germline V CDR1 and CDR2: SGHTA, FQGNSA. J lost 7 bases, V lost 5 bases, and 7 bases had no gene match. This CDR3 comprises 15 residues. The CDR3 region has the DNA TGTGCCAGCAGCCCTAGCGGGAGGATTTTTAATGAGCAGTTCTTC. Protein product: CASSPSGRIFNEQFF. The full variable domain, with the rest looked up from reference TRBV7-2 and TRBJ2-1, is GAGVSQSPSNKVTEKGKDVELRCDPISGHTALYWYRQSLGQGLEFLIYFQGNSAPDKSGLPSDRFSAERTGGSVSTLTIQRTQQEDSAVYLCASSPSGRIFNEQFFGPGTRLTVL.

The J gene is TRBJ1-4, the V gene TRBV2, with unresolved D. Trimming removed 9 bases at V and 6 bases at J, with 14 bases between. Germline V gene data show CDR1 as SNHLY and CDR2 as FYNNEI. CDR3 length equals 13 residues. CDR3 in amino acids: CASTDNYYEKLFF. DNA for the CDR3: TGTGCCAGTACTGACAACTACTATGAAAAACTGTTTTTT.

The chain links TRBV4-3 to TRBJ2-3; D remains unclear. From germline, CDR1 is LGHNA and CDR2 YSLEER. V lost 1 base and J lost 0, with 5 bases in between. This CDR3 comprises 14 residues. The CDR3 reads CASSQADSTDTQYF. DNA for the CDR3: TGCGCCAGCAGCCAAGCCGACAGCACAGATACGCAGTATTTT.

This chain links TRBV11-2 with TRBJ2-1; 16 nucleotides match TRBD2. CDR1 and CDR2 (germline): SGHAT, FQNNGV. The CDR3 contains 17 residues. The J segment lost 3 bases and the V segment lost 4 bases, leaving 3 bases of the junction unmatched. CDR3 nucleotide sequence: TGTGCCAGCAGCTGGGGACTAGCGGGAGGGCTCTACAATGAGCAGTTCTTC. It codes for CASSWGLAGGLYNEQFF.

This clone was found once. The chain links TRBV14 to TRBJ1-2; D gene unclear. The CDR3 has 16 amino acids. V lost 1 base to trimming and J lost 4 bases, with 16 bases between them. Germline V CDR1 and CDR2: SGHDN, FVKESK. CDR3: CASSQGRGSLSYGYTF. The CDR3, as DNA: TGTGCCAGCAGCCAAGGGCGTGGGTCGCTATCCTATGGCTACACCTTC. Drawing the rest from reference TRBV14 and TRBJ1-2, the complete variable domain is EAGVTQFPSHSVIEKGQTVTLRCDPISGHDNLYWYRRVMGKEIKFLLHFVKESKQDESGMPNNRFLAERTGGTYSTLKVQPAELEDSGVYFCASSQGRGSLSYGYTFGSGTRLTVV.

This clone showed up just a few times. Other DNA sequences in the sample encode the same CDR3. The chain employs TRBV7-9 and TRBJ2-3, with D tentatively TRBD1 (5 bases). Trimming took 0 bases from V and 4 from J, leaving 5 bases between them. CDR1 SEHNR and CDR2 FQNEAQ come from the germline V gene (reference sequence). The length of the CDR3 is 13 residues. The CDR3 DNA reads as TGTGCCAGCAGCTTAGCAGGGGCAGATACGCAGTATTTT. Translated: CASSLAGADTQYF.

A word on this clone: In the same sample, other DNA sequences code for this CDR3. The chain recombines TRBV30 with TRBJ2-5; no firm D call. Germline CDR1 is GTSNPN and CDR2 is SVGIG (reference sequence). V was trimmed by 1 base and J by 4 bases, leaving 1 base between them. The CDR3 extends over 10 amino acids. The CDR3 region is CAWSGETQYF. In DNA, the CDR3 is TGTGCCTGGAGTGGAGAGACCCAGTACTTC.

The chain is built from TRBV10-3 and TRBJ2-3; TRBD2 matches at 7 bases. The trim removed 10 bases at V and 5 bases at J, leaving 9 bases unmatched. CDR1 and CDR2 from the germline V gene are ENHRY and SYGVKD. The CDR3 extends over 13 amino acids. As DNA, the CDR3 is TGTGCCAGCAAGCGGGGTACTGAAGATACGCAGTATTTT. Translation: CASKRGTEDTQYF.

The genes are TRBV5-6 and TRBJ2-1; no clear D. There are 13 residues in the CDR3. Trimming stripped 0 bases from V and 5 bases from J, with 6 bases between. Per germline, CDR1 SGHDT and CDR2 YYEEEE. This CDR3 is CASSLGPNNEQFF. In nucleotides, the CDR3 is TGTGCCAGCAGCTTGGGACCTAACAATGAGCAGTTCTTC.